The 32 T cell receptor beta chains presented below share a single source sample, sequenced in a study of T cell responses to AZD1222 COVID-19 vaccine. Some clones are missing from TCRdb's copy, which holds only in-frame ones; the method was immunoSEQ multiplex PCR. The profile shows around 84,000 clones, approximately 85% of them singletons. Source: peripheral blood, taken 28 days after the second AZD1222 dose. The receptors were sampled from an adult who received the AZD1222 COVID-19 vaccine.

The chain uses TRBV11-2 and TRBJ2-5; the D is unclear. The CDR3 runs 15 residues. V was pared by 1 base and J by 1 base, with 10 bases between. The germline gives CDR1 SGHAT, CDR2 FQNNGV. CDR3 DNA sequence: TGTGCCAGCAGCTTAGGAATAGCTATCCAAGAGACCCAGTACTTC. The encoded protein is CASSLGIAIQETQYF. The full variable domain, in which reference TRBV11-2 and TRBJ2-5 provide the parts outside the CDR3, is EAGVAQSPRYKIIEKRQSVAFWCNPISGHATLYWYQQILGQGPKLLIQFQNNGVVDDSQLPKDRFSAERLKGVDSTLKIQPAKLEDSAVYLCASSLGIAIQETQYFGPGTRLLVL.

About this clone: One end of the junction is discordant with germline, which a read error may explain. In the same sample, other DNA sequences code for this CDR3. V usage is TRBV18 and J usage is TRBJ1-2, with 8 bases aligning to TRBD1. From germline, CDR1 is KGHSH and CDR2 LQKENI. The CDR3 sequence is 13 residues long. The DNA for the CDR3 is TGTGCCAGCTCACAGGACAGGGTTTCTGGCTACACCTTT. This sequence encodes CASSQDRVSGYTF.

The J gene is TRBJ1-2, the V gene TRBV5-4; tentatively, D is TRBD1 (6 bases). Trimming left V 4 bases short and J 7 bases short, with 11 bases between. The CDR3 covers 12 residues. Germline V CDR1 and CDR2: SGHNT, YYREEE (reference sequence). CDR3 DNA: TGTGCCAGCAGCCGACCGACAGGTGGCTACACCTTC. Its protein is CASSRPTGGYTF.

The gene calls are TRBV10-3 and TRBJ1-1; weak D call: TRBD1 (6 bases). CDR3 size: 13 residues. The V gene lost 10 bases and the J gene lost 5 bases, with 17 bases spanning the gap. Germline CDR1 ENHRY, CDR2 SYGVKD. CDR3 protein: CATDQGRGTEAFF. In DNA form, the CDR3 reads TGTGCCACAGATCAGGGGCGTGGAACTGAAGCTTTCTTT.

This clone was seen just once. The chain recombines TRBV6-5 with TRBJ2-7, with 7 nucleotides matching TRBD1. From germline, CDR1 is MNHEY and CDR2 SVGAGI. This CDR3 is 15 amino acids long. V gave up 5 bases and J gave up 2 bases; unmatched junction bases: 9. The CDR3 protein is CASSRIGQVAYEQYF. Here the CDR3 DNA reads TGTGCCAGCAGTCGGATAGGACAGGTTGCCTACGAGCAGTACTTC.

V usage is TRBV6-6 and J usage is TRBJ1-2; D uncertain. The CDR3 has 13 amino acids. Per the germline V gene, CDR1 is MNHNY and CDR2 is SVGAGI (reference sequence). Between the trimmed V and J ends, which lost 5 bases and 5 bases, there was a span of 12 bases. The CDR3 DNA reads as TGTGCCAGCAGTCCTCATTTTGCGTATGGCTACACCTTC. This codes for CASSPHFAYGYTF.

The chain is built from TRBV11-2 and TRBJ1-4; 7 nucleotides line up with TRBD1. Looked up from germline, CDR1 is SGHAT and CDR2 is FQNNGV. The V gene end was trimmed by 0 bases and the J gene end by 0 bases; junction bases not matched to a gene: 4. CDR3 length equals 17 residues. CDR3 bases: TGTGCCAGCAGCTTAGATCCAAGGGGGCCAACTAATGAAAAACTGTTTTTT. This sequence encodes CASSLDPRGPTNEKLFF.

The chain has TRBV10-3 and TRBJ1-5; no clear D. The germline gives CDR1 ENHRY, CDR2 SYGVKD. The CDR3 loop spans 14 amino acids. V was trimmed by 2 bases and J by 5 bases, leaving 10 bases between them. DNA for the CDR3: TGTGCCATCAGTGAGACTCCCGGGGATCAGCCCCAGCATTTT. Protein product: CAISETPGDQPQHF.

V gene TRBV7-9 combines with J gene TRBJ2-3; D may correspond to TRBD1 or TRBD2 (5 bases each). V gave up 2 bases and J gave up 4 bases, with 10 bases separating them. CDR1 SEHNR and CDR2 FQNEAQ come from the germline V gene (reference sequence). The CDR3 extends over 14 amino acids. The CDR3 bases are TGTGCCAGCAGCTTATCCCCGGGGCCAGATACGCAGTATTTT. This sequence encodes CASSLSPGPDTQYF.

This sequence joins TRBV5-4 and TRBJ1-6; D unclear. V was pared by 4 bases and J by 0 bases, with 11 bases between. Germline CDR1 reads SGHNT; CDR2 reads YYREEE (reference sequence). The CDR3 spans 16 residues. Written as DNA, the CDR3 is TGTGCCAGCAGCCCAGAATCCAGCTCCTATAATTCACCCCTCCACTTT. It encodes CASSPESSSYNSPLHF.

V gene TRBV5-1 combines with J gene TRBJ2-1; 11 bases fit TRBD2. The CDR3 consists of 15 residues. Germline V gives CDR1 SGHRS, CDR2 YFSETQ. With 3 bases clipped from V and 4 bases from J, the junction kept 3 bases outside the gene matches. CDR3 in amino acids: CASSWASGGYNEQFF. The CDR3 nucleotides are TGCGCCAGCAGCTGGGCTAGCGGGGGGTACAATGAGCAGTTCTTC.

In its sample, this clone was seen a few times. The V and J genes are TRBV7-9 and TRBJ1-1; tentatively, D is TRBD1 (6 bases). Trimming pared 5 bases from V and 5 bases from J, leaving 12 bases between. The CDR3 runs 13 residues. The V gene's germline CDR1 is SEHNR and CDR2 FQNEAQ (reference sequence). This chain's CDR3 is CASSRGGGTEAFF. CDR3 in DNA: TGTGCCAGCAGCCGAGGAGGGGGGACTGAAGCTTTCTTT.

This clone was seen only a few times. The CDR3 protein is CATSDFLYRAAVWDYEKLFF. The CDR3, as DNA: TGTGCCACCAGTGATTTTCTATACAGGGCAGCGGTTTGGGATTATGAAAAACTGTTTTTT. This chain connects TRBV24-1 to TRBJ1-4, with D tentatively TRBD1 (6 bases). Looked up from germline, CDR1 is KGHDR and CDR2 is SFDVKD. The CDR3 sequence is 20 residues long. V lost 1 base and J 6 bases, leaving 26 bases between the germline ends.

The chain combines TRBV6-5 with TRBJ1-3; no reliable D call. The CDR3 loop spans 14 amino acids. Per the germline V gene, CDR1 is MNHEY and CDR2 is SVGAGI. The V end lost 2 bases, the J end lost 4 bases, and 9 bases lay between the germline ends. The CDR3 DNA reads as TGTGCCAGCAGTTACGGGGTACGGGGAAACACCATATATTTT. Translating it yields CASSYGVRGNTIYF.

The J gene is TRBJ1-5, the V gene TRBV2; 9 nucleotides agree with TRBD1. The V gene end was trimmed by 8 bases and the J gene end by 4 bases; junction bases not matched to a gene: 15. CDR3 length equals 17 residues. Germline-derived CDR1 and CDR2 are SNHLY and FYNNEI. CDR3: CASGWSTGGFVNQPQHF. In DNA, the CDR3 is TGTGCCAGCGGTTGGTCAACAGGGGGCTTCGTAAATCAGCCCCAGCATTTT.

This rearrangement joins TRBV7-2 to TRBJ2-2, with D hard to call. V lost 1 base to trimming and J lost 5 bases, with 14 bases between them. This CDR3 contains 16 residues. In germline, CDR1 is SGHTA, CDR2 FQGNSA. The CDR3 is CASSLGAAGRTGELFF. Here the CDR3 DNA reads TGTGCCAGCAGCTTAGGGGCGGCAGGCCGGACCGGGGAGCTGTTTTTT.

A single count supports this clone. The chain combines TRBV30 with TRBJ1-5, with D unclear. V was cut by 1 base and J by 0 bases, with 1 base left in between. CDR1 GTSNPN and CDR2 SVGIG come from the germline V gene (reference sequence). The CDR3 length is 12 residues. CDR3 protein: CAWSDSNQPQHF. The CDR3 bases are TGTGCCTGGAGTGATAGCAATCAGCCCCAGCATTTT.

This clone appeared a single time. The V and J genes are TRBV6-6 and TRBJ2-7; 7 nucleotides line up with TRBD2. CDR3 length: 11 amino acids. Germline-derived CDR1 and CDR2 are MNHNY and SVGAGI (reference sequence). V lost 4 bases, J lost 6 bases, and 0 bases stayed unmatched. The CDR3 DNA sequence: TGTGCCAGCAGTTCGGGGGGCGAGCAGTACTTC. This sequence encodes CASSSGGEQYF.

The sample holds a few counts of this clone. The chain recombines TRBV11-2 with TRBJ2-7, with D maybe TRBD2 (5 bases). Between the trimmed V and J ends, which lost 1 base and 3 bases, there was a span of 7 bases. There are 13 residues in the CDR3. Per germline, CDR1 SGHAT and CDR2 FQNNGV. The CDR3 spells CASSLGGNYEQYF. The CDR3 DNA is TGTGCCAGCAGCTTAGGAGGGAACTACGAGCAGTACTTC.

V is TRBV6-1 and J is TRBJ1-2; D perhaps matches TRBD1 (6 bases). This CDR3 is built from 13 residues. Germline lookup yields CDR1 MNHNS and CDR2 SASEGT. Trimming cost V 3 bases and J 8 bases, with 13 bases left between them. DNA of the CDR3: TGTGCCAGCAGTGACAGGGGTTCCGAGGGCTACACCTTC. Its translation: CASSDRGSEGYTF.

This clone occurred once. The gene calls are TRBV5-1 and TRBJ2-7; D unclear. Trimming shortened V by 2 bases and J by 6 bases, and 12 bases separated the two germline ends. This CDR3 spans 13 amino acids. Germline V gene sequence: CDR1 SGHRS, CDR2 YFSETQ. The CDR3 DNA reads TGCGCCAGCAGCTTTACAGCCGTTGGCGAGCAGTACTTC. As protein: CASSFTAVGEQYF.

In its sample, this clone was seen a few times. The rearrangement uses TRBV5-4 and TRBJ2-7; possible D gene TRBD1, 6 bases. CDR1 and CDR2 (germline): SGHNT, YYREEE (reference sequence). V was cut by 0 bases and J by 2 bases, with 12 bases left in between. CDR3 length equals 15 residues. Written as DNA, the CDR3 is TGTGCCAGCAGCTTGGACTTACAGGGCACCTACGAGCAGTACTTC. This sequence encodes CASSLDLQGTYEQYF.

As DNA, the CDR3 is TGTGCCATCAGTGTTCACGGCTCTGGAAACACCATATATTTT. Translated, it gives CAISVHGSGNTIYF. This chain connects TRBV10-3 to TRBJ1-3; D is ambiguous. CDR1 ENHRY and CDR2 SYGVKD come from the germline V gene. Trimming removed 4 bases at V and 0 bases at J, with 7 bases between. This CDR3 has 14 residues.

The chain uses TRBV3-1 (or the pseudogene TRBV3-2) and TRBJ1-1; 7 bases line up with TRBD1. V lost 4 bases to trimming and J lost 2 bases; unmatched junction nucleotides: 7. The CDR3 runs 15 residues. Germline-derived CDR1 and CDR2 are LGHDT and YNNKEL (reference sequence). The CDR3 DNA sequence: TGTGCCAGCAGCCCGCGACAGGGATATAACACTGAAGCTTTCTTT. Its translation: CASSPRQGYNTEAFF.

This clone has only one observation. CDR3 coding DNA: TGTGCCAGTAGTATATACGGAGCTAGCAATCAGCCCCAGCATTTT. Residues: CASSIYGASNQPQHF. The rearrangement links TRBV19 to TRBJ1-5; D not certain. The V gene's germline CDR1 is LNHDA and CDR2 SQIVND (reference sequence). Trimming cost V 2 bases and J 0 bases, with 8 bases left between them. This CDR3 is built from 15 residues.

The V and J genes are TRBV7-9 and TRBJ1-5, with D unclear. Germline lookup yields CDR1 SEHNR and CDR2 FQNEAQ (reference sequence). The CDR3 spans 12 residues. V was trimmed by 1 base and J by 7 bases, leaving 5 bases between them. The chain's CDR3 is CASSLDEQPQHF. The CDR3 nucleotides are TGTGCCAGCAGCTTAGACGAGCAGCCCCAGCATTTT.

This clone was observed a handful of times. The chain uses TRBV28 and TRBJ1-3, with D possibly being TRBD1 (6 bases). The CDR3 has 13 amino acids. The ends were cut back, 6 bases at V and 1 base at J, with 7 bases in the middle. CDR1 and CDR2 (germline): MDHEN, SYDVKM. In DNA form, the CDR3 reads TGTGCCAGCAGCAGGGGATCTGGAAACACCATATATTTT. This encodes CASSRGSGNTIYF.

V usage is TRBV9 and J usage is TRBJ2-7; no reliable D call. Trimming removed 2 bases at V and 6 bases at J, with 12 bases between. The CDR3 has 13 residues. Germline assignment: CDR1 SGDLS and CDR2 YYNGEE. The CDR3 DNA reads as TGTGCCAGCAGCGTGGTTGCGGCAGGCGAGCAGTACTTC. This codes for CASSVVAAGEQYF.

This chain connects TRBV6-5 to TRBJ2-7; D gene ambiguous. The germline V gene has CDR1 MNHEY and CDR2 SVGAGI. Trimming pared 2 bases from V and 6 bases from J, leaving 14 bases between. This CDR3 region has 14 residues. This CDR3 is CASSYGVGSGEQYF. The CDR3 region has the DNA TGTGCCAGCAGTTACGGGGTGGGGTCGGGCGAGCAGTACTTC.

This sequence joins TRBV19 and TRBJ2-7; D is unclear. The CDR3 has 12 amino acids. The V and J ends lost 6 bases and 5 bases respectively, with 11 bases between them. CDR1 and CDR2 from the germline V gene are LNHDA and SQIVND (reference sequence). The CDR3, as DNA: TGTGCCAGTAGGACTGGGTTCAACGAGCAGTACTTC. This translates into CASRTGFNEQYF.

The CDR3 spells CASRQFSNQPQHF. CDR3 in DNA: TGTGCCAGCAGACAGTTTAGCAATCAGCCCCAGCATTTT. V and J are TRBV2 and TRBJ1-5; D gene ambiguous. Per germline, CDR1 SNHLY and CDR2 FYNNEI. The CDR3 has 13 residues. The ends were cut back, 6 bases at V and 0 bases at J, with 6 bases in the middle.

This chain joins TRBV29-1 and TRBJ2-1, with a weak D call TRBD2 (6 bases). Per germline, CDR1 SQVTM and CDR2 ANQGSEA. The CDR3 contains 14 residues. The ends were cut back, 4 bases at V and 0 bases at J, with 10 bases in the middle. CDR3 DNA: TGCAGCGTTGGGGGGGATAGCTCCTACAATGAGCAGTTCTTC. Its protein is CSVGGDSSYNEQFF.